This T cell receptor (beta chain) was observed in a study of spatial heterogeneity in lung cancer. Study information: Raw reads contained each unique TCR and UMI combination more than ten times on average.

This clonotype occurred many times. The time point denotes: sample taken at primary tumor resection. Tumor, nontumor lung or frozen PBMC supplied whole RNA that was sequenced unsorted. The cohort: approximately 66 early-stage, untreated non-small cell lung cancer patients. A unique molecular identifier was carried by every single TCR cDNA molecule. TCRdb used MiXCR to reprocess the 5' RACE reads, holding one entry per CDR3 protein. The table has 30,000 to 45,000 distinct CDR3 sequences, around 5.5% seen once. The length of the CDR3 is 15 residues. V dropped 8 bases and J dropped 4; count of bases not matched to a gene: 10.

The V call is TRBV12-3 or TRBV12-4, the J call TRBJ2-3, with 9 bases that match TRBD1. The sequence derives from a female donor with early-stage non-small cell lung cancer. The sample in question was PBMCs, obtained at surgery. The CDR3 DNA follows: TGTGCCAGCCATTCCGGGACAGGGTTTCCAGATACGCAGTATTTT. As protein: CASHSGTGFPDTQYF.